These 10 T cell receptor beta chains share one sample of origin, sequenced in a study of CD8+ T cells in alopecia areata. Sequencing relied on a cDNA template that was reverse transcribed from extracted RNA. Here immunoSEQ multiplex PCR was the method, and the copy in TCRdb shows in-frame clones only, minus some. The repertoire consists of around 100,000 clones, none detected only once. The sample was lesional skin. These receptors all stem from a C3H/HeJ mouse with alopecia areata. MHC haplotype of the strain: H2-k.

As for this clone: Gene names are mouse gene names. Coverage ceases 4 residues before the CDR3 finishes, and the germline J gene fills in the end. The V call is TRBV1, the J call TRBJ2-7; TRBD2 matches 8 bases. V gave up 1 base and J gave up 0 bases; unmatched junction bases: 8. Germline V lookup: CDR1 NSQYPW, CDR2 LRSPGD (reference sequence). This CDR3 is built from 17 residues. The sequenced part of the CDR3 DNA is TGCACCTGCAGTGCAGGCCTGGGGGGCCCTAGCTCCTAT. Translated, it gives CTCSAGLGGPSSY. The full CDR3 sequence reads CTCSAGLGGPSSYEQYF.

Details on this clone: At residue 11, the DNA translation does not agree with TCRdb's protein; the protein displayed here is the one encoded by the DNA. Gene and germline names: mouse. The read ends 3 residues early relative to the CDR3; the germline J gene fills the gap. The chain couples TRBV13-3 to TRBJ1-6; D not certain. TRBJ1-6 belongs to the ORF category, with a function that is uncertain. Germline V gene lookup returns CDR1 NNHDY and CDR2 SYVADS. Trimming stripped 3 bases from V and 5 bases from J, with 9 bases between. The CDR3 consists of 14 residues. The CDR3 is CASSGDKNNSPLYF. The CDR3 DNA, read in part, is TGTGCCAGCAGTGGAGACAAAAATAATTCGCCC.

Details on this clone: Genes and germline are mouse. The CDR3 end is not reached by the read, which stops 4 residues before it; the germline J gene fills it in. Other DNA sequences within the sample encode an identical CDR3. J is TRBJ2-7 and V is TRBV13-2; 9 positions match TRBD2. This CDR3 contains 15 residues. Germline values: CDR1 NNHNN, CDR2 SYGAGS (reference sequence). The chain's CDR3 is CASGDAKTGGYEQYF. The CDR3 DNA, read in part, is TGTGCCAGCGGTGATGCAAAGACTGGGGGTTAT.

About this clone: Gene names are mouse gene names. The read ends 4 residues shy of where the CDR3 ends; the end is completed using the germline J gene. V gene TRBV13-3 combines with J gene TRBJ2-7; TRBD1 might be the D (6 bases). Per germline, CDR1 NNHDY and CDR2 SYVADS. The V and J ends lost 1 base and 3 bases respectively, with 11 bases between them. The CDR3 consists of 14 residues. Incomplete CDR3 DNA: TGTGCCAGCAGTGATCCAACAGGGCTCTAT. Protein: CASSDPTGLY. The full CDR3 sequence reads CASSDPTGLYEQYF.

A word on this clone: Gene names and germline refer to mouse. The CDR3 extends 4 residues past the end of the read, so its final part is completed from the germline J gene. This rearrangement joins TRBV17 to TRBJ1-4; D is unclear. Germline V gene lookup returns CDR1 MNHDT and CDR2 YYDKIL. The CDR3 is 14 residues long. V dropped 6 bases and J dropped 0 bases, with 8 bases sitting between them. The CDR3 is CASSVGFSNERLFF. The sequenced part of the CDR3 DNA is TGTGCTAGCAGCGTGGGGTTTTCCAACGAA. The variable domain in full, completed from reference TRBV17 and TRBJ1-4, reads DTTVKQNPRYKLARVGKPVNLICSQTMNHDTMYWYQKKPNQAPKLLLFYYDKILNREADTFEKFQSSRPNNSFCSLYIGSAGLEYSAMYLCASSVGFSNERLFFGHGTKLSVL.

As concerns this clone: Gene names are the mouse ones. The read terminates 4 residues ahead of where the CDR3 ends, so the germline J gene completes it. The chain couples TRBV13-3 to TRBJ2-3; D possibly corresponds to TRBD1 (5 bases). The CDR3 sequence is 15 residues long. Germline lookup yields CDR1 NNHDY and CDR2 SYVADS. Trimming left V 2 bases short and J 1 base short, with 11 bases between. The CDR3 bases that were read are TGTGCCAGCAGTGAAAGGGGAAAGGGTGCAGAA. Amino acids: CASSERGKGAE. The full CDR3 protein is CASSERGKGAETLYF.

This clone was detected a few times. The TCRdb protein fails to match the DNA translation at residue 13; the protein reported here was translated from the DNA. Gene names and germline match the mouse. The read ends 3 residues early relative to the CDR3; the germline J gene fills the gap. V and J are TRBV13-3 and TRBJ1-3; TRBD1 matches at 9 bases. V dropped 7 bases and J dropped 1; count of bases not matched to a gene: 9. This CDR3 comprises 16 residues. Per the germline V gene, CDR1 is NNHDY and CDR2 is SYVADS. The CDR3 sequence: CASPPPGQGSGNTLYF. CDR3 bases read: TGTGCCAGCCCCCCGCCGGGACAGGGATCTGGAAATACG.

This clone has a handful of counts. Mouse gene names apply. The sequenced fragment ends 4 residues before the CDR3 boundary, so the rest is inferred from the germline J gene. The V call is TRBV1, the J call TRBJ2-2; 12 bases line up with TRBD1. Per germline, CDR1 NSQYPW and CDR2 LRSPGD (reference sequence). CDR3 length equals 17 residues. V dropped 3 bases and J dropped 3; count of bases not matched to a gene: 5. The CDR3 here is CTCSAWDRGRDTGQLYF. The part of the CDR3 DNA that was read is TGCACCTGCAGTGCGTGGGACAGGGGGCGCGACACCGGG.

Comment on this clone: Gene names and germline match the mouse. The CDR3 end falls 4 residues outside the read, so it is completed with the germline J gene. The chain couples TRBV1 to TRBJ2-7; 8 positions agree with TRBD2. Germline CDR1 and CDR2: NSQYPW and LRSPGD (reference sequence). This CDR3 contains 15 residues. The V gene end was trimmed by 3 bases and the J gene end by 1 base; junction bases not matched to a gene: 5. CDR3 sequence: CTCSAGGGISYEQYF. CDR3 DNA (partial): TGCACCTGCAGTGCCGGGGGGGGCATTTCCTAT.

With respect to this clone: Genes and germline come from the mouse. The read ends 4 residues before the CDR3 terminus; that terminus is restored from the germline J gene. The gene calls are TRBV13-3 and TRBJ2-7; a possible D gene is TRBD2 (6 bases). Germline CDR1 is NNHDY and CDR2 is SYVADS. This CDR3 is 15 amino acids long. Trimming left V 5 bases short and J 0 bases short, with 15 bases between. This CDR3 reads CASRELGRSSYEQYF. The CDR3 bases that were read are TGTGCCAGCAGGGAACTGGGCAGGAGCTCCTAT.